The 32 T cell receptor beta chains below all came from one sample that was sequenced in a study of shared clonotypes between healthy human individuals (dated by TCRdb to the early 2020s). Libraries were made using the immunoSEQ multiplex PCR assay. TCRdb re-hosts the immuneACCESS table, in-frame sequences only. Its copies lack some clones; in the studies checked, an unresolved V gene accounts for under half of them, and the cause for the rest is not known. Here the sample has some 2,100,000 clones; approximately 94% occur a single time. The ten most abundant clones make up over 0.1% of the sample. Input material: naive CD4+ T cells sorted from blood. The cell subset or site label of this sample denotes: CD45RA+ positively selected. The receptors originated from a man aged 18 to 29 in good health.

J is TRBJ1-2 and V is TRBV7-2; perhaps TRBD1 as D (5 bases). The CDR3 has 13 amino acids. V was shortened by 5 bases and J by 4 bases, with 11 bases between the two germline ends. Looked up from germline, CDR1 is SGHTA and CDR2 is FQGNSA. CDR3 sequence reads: CASSLREPYGYTF. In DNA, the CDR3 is TGTGCCAGCAGCCTCAGGGAGCCCTATGGCTACACCTTC. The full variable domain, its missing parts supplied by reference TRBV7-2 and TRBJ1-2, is GAGVSQSPSNKVTEKGKDVELRCDPISGHTALYWYRQSLGQGLEFLIYFQGNSAPDKSGLPSDRFSAERTGGSVSTLTIQRTQQEDSAVYLCASSLREPYGYTFGSGTRLTVV.

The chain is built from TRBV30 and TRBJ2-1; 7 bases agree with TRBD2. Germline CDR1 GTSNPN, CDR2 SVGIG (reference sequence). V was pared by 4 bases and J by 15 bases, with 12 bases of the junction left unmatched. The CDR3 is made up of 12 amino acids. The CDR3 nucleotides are TGTGCCTGGAATACGAAGCGGGGACTTGGGTTCTTC. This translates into CAWNTKRGLGFF.

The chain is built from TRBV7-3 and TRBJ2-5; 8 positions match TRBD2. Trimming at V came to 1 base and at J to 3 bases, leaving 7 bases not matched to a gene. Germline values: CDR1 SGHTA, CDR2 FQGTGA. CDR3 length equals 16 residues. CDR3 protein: CASSLSSGAGEETQYF. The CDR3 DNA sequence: TGTGCCAGCAGCTTAAGTAGTGGAGCGGGGGAAGAGACCCAGTACTTC.

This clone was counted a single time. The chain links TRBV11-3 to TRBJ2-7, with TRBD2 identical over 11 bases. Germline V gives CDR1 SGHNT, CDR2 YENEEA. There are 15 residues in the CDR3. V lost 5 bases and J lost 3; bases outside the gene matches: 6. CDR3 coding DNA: TGTGCCAGCAGCGTTAGCGGGAGGGGGAACTACGAGCAGTACTTC. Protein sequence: CASSVSGRGNYEQYF.

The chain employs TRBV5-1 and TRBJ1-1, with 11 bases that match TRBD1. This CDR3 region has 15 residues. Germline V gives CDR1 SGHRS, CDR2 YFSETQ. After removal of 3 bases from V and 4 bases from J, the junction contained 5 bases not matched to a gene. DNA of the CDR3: TGCGCCAGCAGCTCTGGACAGGGGGCCGTCACTGAAGCTTTCTTT. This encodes CASSSGQGAVTEAFF. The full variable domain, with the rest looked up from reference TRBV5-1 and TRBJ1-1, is KAGVTQTPRYLIKTRGQQVTLSCSPISGHRSVSWYQQTPGQGLQFLFEYFSETQRNKGNFPGRFSGRQFSNSRSEMNVSTLELGDSALYLCASSSGQGAVTEAFFGQGTRLTVV.

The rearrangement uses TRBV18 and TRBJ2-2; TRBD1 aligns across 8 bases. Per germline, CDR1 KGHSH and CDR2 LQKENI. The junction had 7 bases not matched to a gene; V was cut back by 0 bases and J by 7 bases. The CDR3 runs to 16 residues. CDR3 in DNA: TGTGCCAGCTCACCACCGTCTGGACAGGGCGGCGGGGAGCTGTTTTTT. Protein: CASSPPSGQGGGELFF. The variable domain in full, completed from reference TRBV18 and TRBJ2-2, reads NAGVMQNPRHLVRRRGQEARLRCSPMKGHSHVYWYRQLPEEGLKFMVYLQKENIIDESGMPKERFSAEFPKEGPSILRIQQVVRGDSAAYFCASSPPSGQGGGELFFGEGSRLTVL.

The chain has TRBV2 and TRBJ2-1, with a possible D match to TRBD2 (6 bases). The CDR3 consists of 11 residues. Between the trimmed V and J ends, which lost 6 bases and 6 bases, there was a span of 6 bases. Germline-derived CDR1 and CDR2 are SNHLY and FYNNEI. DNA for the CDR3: TGTGCCAGCAGGGGAGGCAATGAGCAGTTCTTC. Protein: CASRGGNEQFF. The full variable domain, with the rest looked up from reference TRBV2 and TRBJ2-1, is EPEVTQTPSHQVTQMGQEVILRCVPISNHLYFYWYRQILGQKVEFLVSFYNNEISEKSEIFDDQFSVERPDGSNFTLKIRSTKLEDSAMYFCASRGGNEQFFGPGTRLTVL.

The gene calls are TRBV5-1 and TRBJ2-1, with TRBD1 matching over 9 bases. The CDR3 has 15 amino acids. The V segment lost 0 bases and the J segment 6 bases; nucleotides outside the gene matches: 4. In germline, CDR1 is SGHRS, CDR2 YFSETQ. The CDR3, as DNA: TGCGCCAGCAGCTTGGCCGGGACAGGGATCAATGAGCAGTTCTTC. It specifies CASSLAGTGINEQFF.

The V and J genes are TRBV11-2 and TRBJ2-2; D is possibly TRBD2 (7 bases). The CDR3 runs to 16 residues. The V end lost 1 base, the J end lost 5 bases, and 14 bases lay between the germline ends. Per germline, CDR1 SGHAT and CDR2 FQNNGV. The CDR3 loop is CASSLAGGLLTGELFF. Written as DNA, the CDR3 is TGTGCCAGCAGCTTAGCGGGGGGCCTCTTGACCGGGGAGCTGTTTTTT.

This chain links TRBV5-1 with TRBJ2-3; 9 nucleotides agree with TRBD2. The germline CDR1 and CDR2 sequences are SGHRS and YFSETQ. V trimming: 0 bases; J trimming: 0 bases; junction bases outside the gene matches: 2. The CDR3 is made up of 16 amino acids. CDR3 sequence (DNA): TGCGCCAGCAGCTTGGGGACTAGCGTTAGCACAGATACGCAGTATTTT. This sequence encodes CASSLGTSVSTDTQYF. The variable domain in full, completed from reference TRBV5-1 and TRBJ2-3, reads KAGVTQTPRYLIKTRGQQVTLSCSPISGHRSVSWYQQTPGQGLQFLFEYFSETQRNKGNFPGRFSGRQFSNSRSEMNVSTLELGDSALYLCASSLGTSVSTDTQYFGPGTRLTVL.

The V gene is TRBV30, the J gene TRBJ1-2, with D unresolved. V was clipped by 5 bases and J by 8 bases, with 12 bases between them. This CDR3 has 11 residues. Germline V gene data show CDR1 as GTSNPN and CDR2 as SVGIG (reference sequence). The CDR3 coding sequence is TGTGCCTGGGAGAGGACTGAAGGCTACACCTTC. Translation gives CAWERTEGYTF.

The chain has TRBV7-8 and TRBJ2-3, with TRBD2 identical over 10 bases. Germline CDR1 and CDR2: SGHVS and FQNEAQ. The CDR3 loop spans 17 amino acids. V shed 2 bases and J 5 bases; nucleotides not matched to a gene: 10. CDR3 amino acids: CASSLRGLAGVEDTQYF. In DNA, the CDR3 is TGTGCCAGCAGCTTAAGGGGTCTAGCGGGGGTCGAAGATACGCAGTATTTT. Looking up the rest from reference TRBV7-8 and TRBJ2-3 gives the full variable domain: GAGVSQSPRYKVAKRGQDVALRCDPISGHVSLFWYQQALGQGPEFLTYFQNEAQLDKSGLPSDRFFAERPEGSVSTLKIQRTQQEDSAVYLCASSLRGLAGVEDTQYFGPGTRLTVL.

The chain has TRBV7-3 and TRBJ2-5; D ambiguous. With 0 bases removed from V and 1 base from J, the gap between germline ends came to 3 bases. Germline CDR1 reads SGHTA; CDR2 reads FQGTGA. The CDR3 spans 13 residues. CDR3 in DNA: TGTGCCAGCAGCTTAACGTTCCAAGAGACCCAGTACTTC. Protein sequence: CASSLTFQETQYF.

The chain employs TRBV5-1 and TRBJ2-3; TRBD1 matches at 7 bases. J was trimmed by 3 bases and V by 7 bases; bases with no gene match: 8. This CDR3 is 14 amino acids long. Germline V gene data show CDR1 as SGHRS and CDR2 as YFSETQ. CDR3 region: CASGGQAATDTQYF. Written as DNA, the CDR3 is TGCGCCAGCGGTGGACAGGCGGCGACAGATACGCAGTATTTT.

The CDR3 is CASSRAGGEKLFF. The CDR3 DNA reads TGTGCCAGCTCCCGCGCCGGGGGAGAAAAACTGTTTTTT. This chain links TRBV18 with TRBJ1-4, with a weak D call TRBD1 (5 bases). Trimming shortened V by 6 bases and J by 8 bases, and 13 bases separated the two germline ends. Germline assignment: CDR1 KGHSH and CDR2 LQKENI. The CDR3 contains 13 residues. The variable domain in full, completed from reference TRBV18 and TRBJ1-4, reads NAGVMQNPRHLVRRRGQEARLRCSPMKGHSHVYWYRQLPEEGLKFMVYLQKENIIDESGMPKERFSAEFPKEGPSILRIQQVVRGDSAAYFCASSRAGGEKLFFGSGTQLSVL.

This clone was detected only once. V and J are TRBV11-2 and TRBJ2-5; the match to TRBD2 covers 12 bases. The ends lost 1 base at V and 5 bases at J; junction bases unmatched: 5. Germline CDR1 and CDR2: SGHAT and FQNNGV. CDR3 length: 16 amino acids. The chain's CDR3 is CASSLGTSGRTETQYF. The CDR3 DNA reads TGTGCCAGCAGCTTAGGAACTAGCGGGAGGACGGAGACCCAGTACTTC.

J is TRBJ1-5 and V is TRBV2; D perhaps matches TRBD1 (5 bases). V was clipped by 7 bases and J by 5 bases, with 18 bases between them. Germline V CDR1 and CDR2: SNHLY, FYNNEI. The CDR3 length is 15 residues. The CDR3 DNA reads TGTGCCAGCAAGGGCCCGGACACGGGCTATCAGCCCCAGCATTTT. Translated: CASKGPDTGYQPQHF.

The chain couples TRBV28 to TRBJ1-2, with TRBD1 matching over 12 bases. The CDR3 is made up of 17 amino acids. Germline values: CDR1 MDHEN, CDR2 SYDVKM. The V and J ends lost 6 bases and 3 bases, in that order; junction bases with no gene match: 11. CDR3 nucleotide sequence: TGTGCCAGCAGGACCGGGACAGGGGGCAGTTGGGACTATGGCTACACCTTC. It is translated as CASRTGTGGSWDYGYTF.

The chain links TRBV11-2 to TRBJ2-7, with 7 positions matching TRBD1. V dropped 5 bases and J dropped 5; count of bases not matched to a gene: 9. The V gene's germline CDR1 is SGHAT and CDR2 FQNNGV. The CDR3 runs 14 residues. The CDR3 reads CASSPGQQGNEQYF. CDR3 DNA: TGTGCCAGCAGCCCGGGACAGCAGGGGAACGAGCAGTACTTC.

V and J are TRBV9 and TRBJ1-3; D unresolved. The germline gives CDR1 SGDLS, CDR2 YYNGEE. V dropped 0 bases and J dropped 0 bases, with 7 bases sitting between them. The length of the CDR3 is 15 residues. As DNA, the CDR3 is TGTGCCAGCAGCGTAGAGGCCAGCTCTGGAAACACCATATATTTT. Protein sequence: CASSVEASSGNTIYF. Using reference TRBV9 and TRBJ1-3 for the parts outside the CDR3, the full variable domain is DSGVTQTPKHLITATGQRVTLRCSPRSGDLSVYWYQQSLDQGLQFLIQYYNGEERAKGNILERFSAQQFPDLHSELNLSSLELGDSALYFCASSVEASSGNTIYFGEGSWLTVV.

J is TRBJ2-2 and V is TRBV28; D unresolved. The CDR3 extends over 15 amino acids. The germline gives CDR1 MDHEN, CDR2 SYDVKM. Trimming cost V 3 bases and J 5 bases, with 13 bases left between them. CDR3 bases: TGTGCCAGCAGTTTCCCCGGGCTGGGGACCGGGGAGCTGTTTTTT. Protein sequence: CASSFPGLGTGELFF. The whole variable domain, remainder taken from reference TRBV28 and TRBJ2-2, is DVKVTQSSRYLVKRTGEKVFLECVQDMDHENMFWYRQDPGLGLRLIYFSYDVKMKEKGDIPEGYSVSREKKERFSLILESASTNQTSMYLCASSFPGLGTGELFFGEGSRLTVL.

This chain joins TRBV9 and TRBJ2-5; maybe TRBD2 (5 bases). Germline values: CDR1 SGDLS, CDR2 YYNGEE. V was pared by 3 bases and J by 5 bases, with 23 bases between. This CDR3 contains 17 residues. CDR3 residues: CASSGDLGLAGWETQYF. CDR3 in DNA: TGTGCCAGCAGCGGAGACCTAGGGCTAGCCGGGTGGGAGACCCAGTACTTC.

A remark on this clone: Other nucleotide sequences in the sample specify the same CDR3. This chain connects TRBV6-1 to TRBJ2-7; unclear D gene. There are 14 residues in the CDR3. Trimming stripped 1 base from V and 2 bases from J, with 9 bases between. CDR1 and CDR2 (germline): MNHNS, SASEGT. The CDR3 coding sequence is TGTGCCAGCAGTGAAGTCCCCGGACCCTACGAGCAGTACTTC. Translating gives CASSEVPGPYEQYF.

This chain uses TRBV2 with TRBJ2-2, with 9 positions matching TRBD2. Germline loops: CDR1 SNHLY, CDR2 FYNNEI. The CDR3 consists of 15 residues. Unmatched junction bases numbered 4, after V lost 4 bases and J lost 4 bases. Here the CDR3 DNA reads TGTGCCAGCAGTGTACTAGCGGGCGGCACCGGGGAGCTGTTTTTT. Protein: CASSVLAGGTGELFF.

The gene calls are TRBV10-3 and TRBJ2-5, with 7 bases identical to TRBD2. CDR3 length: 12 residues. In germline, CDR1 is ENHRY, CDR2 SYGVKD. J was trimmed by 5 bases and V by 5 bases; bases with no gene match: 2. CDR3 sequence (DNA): TGTGCCATCAGTATCGGGGGGGAGACCCAGTACTTC. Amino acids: CAISIGGETQYF.

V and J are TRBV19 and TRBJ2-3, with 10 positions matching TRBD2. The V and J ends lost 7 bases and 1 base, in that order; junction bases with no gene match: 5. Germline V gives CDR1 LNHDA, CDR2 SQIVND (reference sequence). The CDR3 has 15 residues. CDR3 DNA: TGTGCCAGTACCTCCGGGACTAGCGGCACAGATACGCAGTATTTT. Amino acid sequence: CASTSGTSGTDTQYF.

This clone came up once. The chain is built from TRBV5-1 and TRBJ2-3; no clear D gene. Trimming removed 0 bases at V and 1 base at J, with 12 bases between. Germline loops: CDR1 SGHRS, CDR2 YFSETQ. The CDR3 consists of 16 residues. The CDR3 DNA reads TGCGCCAGCAGCTTGGCAACGGAGTTTGGCACAGATACGCAGTATTTT. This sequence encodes CASSLATEFGTDTQYF. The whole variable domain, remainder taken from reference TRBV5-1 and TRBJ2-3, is KAGVTQTPRYLIKTRGQQVTLSCSPISGHRSVSWYQQTPGQGLQFLFEYFSETQRNKGNFPGRFSGRQFSNSRSEMNVSTLELGDSALYLCASSLATEFGTDTQYFGPGTRLTVL.

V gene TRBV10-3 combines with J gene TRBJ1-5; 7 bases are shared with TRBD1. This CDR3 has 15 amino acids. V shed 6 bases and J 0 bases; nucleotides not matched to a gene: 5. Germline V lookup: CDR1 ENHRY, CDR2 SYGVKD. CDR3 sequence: CAISIDRDSNQPQHF. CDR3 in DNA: TGTGCCATCAGCATTGACAGGGATAGCAATCAGCCCCAGCATTTT.

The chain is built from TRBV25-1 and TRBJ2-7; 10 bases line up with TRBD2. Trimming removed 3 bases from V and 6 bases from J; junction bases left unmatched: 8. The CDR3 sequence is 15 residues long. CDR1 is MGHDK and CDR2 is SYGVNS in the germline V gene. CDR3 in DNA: TGTGCCAGCAGTGATCCTAGCGGGAGCGGATCCGAGCAGTACTTC. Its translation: CASSDPSGSGSEQYF.

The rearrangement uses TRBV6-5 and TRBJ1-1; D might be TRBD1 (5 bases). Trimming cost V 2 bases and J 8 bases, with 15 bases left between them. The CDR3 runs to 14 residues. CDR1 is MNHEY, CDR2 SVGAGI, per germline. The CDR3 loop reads CASSYGALLGEAFF. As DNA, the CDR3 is TGTGCCAGCAGTTACGGGGCCCTCCTGGGGGAAGCTTTCTTT.

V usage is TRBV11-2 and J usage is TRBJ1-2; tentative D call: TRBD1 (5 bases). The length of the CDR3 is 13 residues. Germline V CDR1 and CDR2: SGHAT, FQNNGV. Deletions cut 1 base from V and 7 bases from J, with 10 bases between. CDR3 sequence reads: CASSLAGLGGYTF. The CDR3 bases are TGTGCCAGCAGCTTAGCAGGGCTAGGTGGCTACACCTTC.

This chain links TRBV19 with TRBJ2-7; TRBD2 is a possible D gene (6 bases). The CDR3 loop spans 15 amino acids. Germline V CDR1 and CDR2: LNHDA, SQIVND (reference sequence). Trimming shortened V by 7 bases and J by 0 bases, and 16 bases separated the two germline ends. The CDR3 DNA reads TGTGCCAGTAAAAACGGGGACTCGGACTCCTACGAGCAGTACTTC. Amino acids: CASKNGDSDSYEQYF.